A single sample gave rise to the 23 T cell receptor beta chains below, sequenced in a study of CD8+ T cells in alopecia areata. Reverse transcription of extracted RNA yielded cDNA, which provided the sequencing template. Sequenced by immunoSEQ multiplex PCR; TCRdb stores in-frame clones only, minus some. Of roughly 250,000 clones in the sample, 67% were seen once. The sequencing here drew on CD4+ T cells sorted from blood, taken at week 0. These receptors were collected from a human donor with alopecia areata.

The chain links TRBV9 to TRBJ2-1; no clear D gene. The V end lost 0 bases, the J end lost 4 bases, and 11 bases lay between the germline ends. This CDR3 has 15 residues. Per germline, CDR1 SGDLS and CDR2 YYNGEE. The CDR3 DNA sequence: TGTGCCAGCAGCGTAGAACTCCTAAGTTACAATGAGCAGTTCTTC. Protein product: CASSVELLSYNEQFF.

This clone occurred a few times. This chain joins TRBV7-2 and TRBJ2-1; 10 bases are a match to TRBD2. The CDR3 consists of 14 residues. Germline CDR1 SGHTA, CDR2 FQGNSA. Germline trimming cut 5 bases from V and 15 bases from J; bases unmatched to any gene: 13. CDR3 nucleotides: TGTGCCAGCAGCGCCTCTAGCGGGGGATTCTGGCGGTTCTTC. It translates to CASSASSGGFWRFF.

The rearrangement joins TRBV2 to TRBJ2-1; 8 positions agree with TRBD2. CDR3 length: 15 residues. Germline V gene data show CDR1 as SNHLY and CDR2 as FYNNEI. With V trimmed by 8 bases and J by 6 bases, 12 bases remained unmatched. DNA of the CDR3: TGTGCCAGCTGGACCGCGGGGGGCGGTGGCAATGAGCAGTTCTTC. Protein product: CASWTAGGGGNEQFF.

V and J are TRBV5-1 and TRBJ2-5, with D perhaps TRBD1 (6 bases). The CDR3 is made up of 14 amino acids. Per germline, CDR1 SGHRS and CDR2 YFSETQ. The V end lost 2 bases, the J end lost 2 bases, and 10 bases lay between the germline ends. The CDR3 reads CASSFLGAQETQYF. CDR3 DNA sequence: TGCGCCAGCAGCTTTCTGGGGGCGCAAGAGACCCAGTACTTC.

There are a few counts of this clone. V and J are TRBV9 and TRBJ1-6; the D is unclear. The V gene's germline CDR1 is SGDLS and CDR2 YYNGEE. V dropped 2 bases and J dropped 7 bases, with 10 bases sitting between them. The CDR3 extends over 14 amino acids. The CDR3 DNA sequence: TGTGCCAGCAGCGTTTCAGTGGCAAATTCACCCCTCCACTTT. Residues: CASSVSVANSPLHF.

Points on this clone: This sample also contains other DNA sequences that code for the same CDR3. The V and J genes are TRBV27 and TRBJ2-5; D possibly corresponds to TRBD1 (6 bases). The V end lost 3 bases, the J end lost 2 bases, and 7 bases lay between the germline ends. This CDR3 has 13 residues. Germline CDR1 and CDR2: MNHEY and SMNVEV (reference sequence). The CDR3 sequence: CASSFRGQETQYF. CDR3 nucleotides: TGTGCCAGCAGTTTCAGGGGACAAGAGACCCAGTACTTC.

The chain uses TRBV7-9 and TRBJ1-2; 9 nucleotides line up with TRBD1. V was pared by 2 bases and J by 2 bases, with 3 bases of the junction left unmatched. The CDR3 runs 15 residues. Germline values: CDR1 SEHNR, CDR2 FQNEAQ (reference sequence). For the CDR3, the DNA is TGTGCCAGCAGCTTATCAGGGACAGGGAACTATGGCTACACCTTC. It specifies CASSLSGTGNYGYTF.

This clone has just a few counts. The CDR3 loop reads CASSLAAGGSSYEQYF. The DNA of the CDR3 is TGTGCCAGCAGCCTGGCAGCGGGGGGGAGCTCCTACGAGCAGTACTTC. The chain links TRBV7-2 to TRBJ2-7; 10 bases are a match to TRBD2. The CDR3 extends over 16 amino acids. The germline CDR1 and CDR2 sequences are SGHTA and FQGNSA. J lost 0 bases, V lost 5 bases, and 7 bases had no gene match.

The chain couples TRBV25-1 to TRBJ2-4; D unresolved. Trimming took 1 base from V and 6 from J, leaving 13 bases between them. This CDR3 contains 15 residues. Germline-derived CDR1 and CDR2 are MGHDK and SYGVNS. This CDR3 is CASSESWGTRNIQYF. The DNA of the CDR3 is TGTGCCAGCAGTGAATCGTGGGGTACGCGAAACATTCAGTACTTC. The variable domain in full, with the rest retrieved from reference TRBV25-1 and TRBJ2-4, is EADIYQTPRYLVIGTGKKITLECSQTMGHDKMYWYQQDPGMELHLIHYSYGVNSTEKGDLSSESTVSRIRTEHFPLTLESARPSHTSQYLCASSESWGTRNIQYFGAGTRLSVL.

This clone was seen only a few times. This sequence joins TRBV27 and TRBJ1-1; D gene uncertain. The CDR3 contains 14 residues. Trimming took off 5 bases at V and 2 bases at J, with 12 bases between the two ends. Germline assignment: CDR1 MNHEY and CDR2 SMNVEV (reference sequence). CDR3 DNA: TGTGCCAGCAGTCCCATTGGGGAAAACACTGAAGCTTTCTTT. Its translation is CASSPIGENTEAFF.

This clone came up a few times. The J gene is TRBJ2-3, the V gene TRBV29-1; 11 nucleotides line up with TRBD2. Germline V CDR1 and CDR2: SQVTM, ANQGSEA. The CDR3 length is 17 residues. V dropped 5 bases and J dropped 0; count of bases not matched to a gene: 10. The CDR3 nucleotides are TGCAGCGTTCGAAGGCTAGCGGGGGGTACTAGCACAGATACGCAGTATTTT. This gives the protein CSVRRLAGGTSTDTQYF.

This clone appeared a few times. This rearrangement joins TRBV29-1 to TRBJ2-5; TRBD2 aligns across 13 bases. Germline CDR1 and CDR2: SQVTM and ANQGSEA. V lost 4 bases to trimming and J lost 7 bases; unmatched junction nucleotides: 27. The CDR3 runs to 21 residues. CDR3 loop: CSVGHRQRTSGGDRRSGTQYF. As DNA, the CDR3 is TGCAGCGTTGGACACCGCCAAAGGACTAGCGGGGGCGACCGGCGAAGTGGGACCCAGTACTTC.

The chain has TRBV29-1 and TRBJ2-3, with 9 bases fitting TRBD1. The CDR3 is 13 amino acids. Germline-derived CDR1 and CDR2 are SQVTM and ANQGSEA. V dropped 7 bases and J dropped 5; count of bases not matched to a gene: 7. The CDR3 spells CSADGQGRDTQYF. In nucleotides, the CDR3 is TGCAGCGCCGACGGACAGGGGCGAGATACGCAGTATTTT.

This chain links TRBV30 with TRBJ1-5, with D unclear. This CDR3 has 15 residues. Germline V gene lookup returns CDR1 GTSNPN and CDR2 SVGIG (reference sequence). Trimming took off 0 bases at V and 1 base at J, with 10 bases between the two ends. The CDR3 DNA reads TGTGCCTGGAGTGTAGGCACTACCAGCAATCAGCCCCAGCATTTT. It specifies CAWSVGTTSNQPQHF.

J is TRBJ2-3 and V is TRBV30; a weak D match, TRBD2 (6 bases). The length of the CDR3 is 14 residues. Germline CDR1 is GTSNPN and CDR2 is SVGIG (reference sequence). Trimming took off 2 bases at V and 8 bases at J, with 17 bases between the two ends. In nucleotides, the CDR3 is TGTGCCTGGAGTTTGGGGGAGAGGAGGGGTACGCAGTATTTT. Translated: CAWSLGERRGTQYF.

The chain uses TRBV29-1 and TRBJ2-3, with 7 positions matching TRBD1. CDR1 is SQVTM and CDR2 is ANQGSEA in the germline V gene. V lost 7 bases to trimming and J lost 2 bases; unmatched junction nucleotides: 3. The CDR3 has 12 amino acids. As DNA, the CDR3 is TGCAGCGCAGACAGGGTCACAGATACGCAGTATTTT. Protein sequence: CSADRVTDTQYF.

The chain combines TRBV29-1 with TRBJ2-3, with TRBD1 matching 11 bases. Per germline, CDR1 SQVTM and CDR2 ANQGSEA. The trim removed 8 bases at V and 5 bases at J, leaving 3 bases unmatched. This CDR3 contains 12 residues. The CDR3 DNA reads as TGCAGCTCGGGACAGGGGGGAGATACGCAGTATTTT. Translating it yields CSSGQGGDTQYF.

V is TRBV9 and J is TRBJ2-3; D gene ambiguous. V was cut by 1 base and J by 2 bases, with 5 bases left in between. Germline V CDR1 and CDR2: SGDLS, YYNGEE. This CDR3 is 13 amino acids long. CDR3 sequence: CASSVNPTDTQYF. CDR3 in DNA: TGTGCCAGCAGCGTAAACCCCACAGATACGCAGTATTTT.

The J gene is TRBJ2-7, the V gene TRBV30; TRBD2 is a possible D gene (6 bases). Germline V gives CDR1 GTSNPN, CDR2 SVGIG (reference sequence). Deletions cut 2 bases from V and 4 bases from J, with 18 bases between. The length of the CDR3 is 15 residues. CDR3 protein: CAWSSPPRGRYEQYF. As DNA, the CDR3 is TGTGCCTGGAGTTCCCCCCCCCGGGGGAGGTACGAGCAGTACTTC.

This clone was counted once. In nucleotides, the CDR3 is TGTGCCAGCAGCCAAGCGCTACAGGGGGCGGATGGCTACACCTTC. It specifies CASSQALQGADGYTF. The J gene is TRBJ1-2, the V gene TRBV14; 9 positions match TRBD1. Looked up from germline, CDR1 is SGHDN and CDR2 is FVKESK. CDR3 size: 15 residues. Germline trimming cut 1 base from V and 6 bases from J; bases unmatched to any gene: 6.

V is TRBV29-1 and J is TRBJ2-5; D call uncertain. The CDR3 consists of 13 residues. Germline CDR1 reads SQVTM; CDR2 reads ANQGSEA. Trimming took 3 bases from V and 5 from J, leaving 13 bases between them. CDR3 residues: CSVDTGTIETQYF. In DNA form, the CDR3 reads TGCAGCGTTGACACTGGAACGATCGAGACCCAGTACTTC. The full variable domain, with the rest looked up from reference TRBV29-1 and TRBJ2-5, is SAVISQKPSRDICQRGTSLTIQCQVDSQVTMMFWYRQQPGQSLTLIATANQGSEATYESGFVIDKFPISRPNLTFSTLTVSNMSPEDSSIYLCSVDTGTIETQYFGPGTRLLVL.

This clone has a handful of counts. This CDR3 is also generated by other DNA sequences in the sample. J is TRBJ1-5 and V is TRBV10-3, with a tentative D call TRBD1 (5 bases). Germline V gene lookup returns CDR1 ENHRY and CDR2 SYGVKD. V shed 2 bases and J shed 4 bases, with 6 bases lying between them. The CDR3 extends over 13 amino acids. CDR3 in amino acids: CAISEAGNQPQHF. CDR3 coding DNA: TGTGCCATCAGTGAGGCAGGGAATCAGCCCCAGCATTTT.

This clone has only a few counts. The chain has TRBV5-1 and TRBJ2-7; TRBD1 matches at 7 bases. The CDR3 contains 15 residues. Unmatched junction bases numbered 10, after V lost 2 bases and J lost 5 bases. CDR1 is SGHRS, CDR2 YFSETQ, per germline. CDR3 amino acids: CASSLVDRLRDEQYF. CDR3 DNA sequence: TGCGCCAGCAGCTTAGTGGACAGGCTCCGGGACGAGCAGTACTTC.